A single sample is the source of the 14 T cell receptor beta chains below, sequenced in a study of T cell responses to AZD1222 COVID-19 vaccine. This table comes from immunoSEQ multiplex PCR, and its TCRdb copy is limited to in-frame clones, with some not included. The sample has approximately 92,000 clones; approximately 90% are singletons. The material sequenced was peripheral blood, taken on day 0 of AZD1222 vaccination. These receptors were taken from an adult in good health.

V gene TRBV10-3 combines with J gene TRBJ2-7; 8 positions agree with TRBD1. Germline lookup yields CDR1 ENHRY and CDR2 SYGVKD. V dropped 7 bases and J dropped 3; count of bases not matched to a gene: 8. This CDR3 has 14 residues. For the CDR3, the DNA is TGTGCCATCACCCAAGGACAGGGAATCTACGAGCAGTACTTC. Amino acids: CAITQGQGIYEQYF.

V and J are TRBV29-1 and TRBJ2-1; TRBD1 might be the D (6 bases). V was cut by 7 bases and J by 7 bases, with 17 bases left in between. CDR1 and CDR2 (germline): SQVTM, ANQGSEA. The CDR3 totals 13 residues. The CDR3 DNA reads TGCAGCGCAGCCGGGACATTTGGTAATGAGCAGTTCTTC. Its protein is CSAAGTFGNEQFF.

This chain joins TRBV5-5 and TRBJ1-6; the match to TRBD1 covers 10 bases. CDR1 is SGHKS, CDR2 YYEKEE, per germline (reference sequence). The CDR3 is made up of 16 amino acids. V was pared by 2 bases and J by 7 bases, with 6 bases of the junction left unmatched. This CDR3 reads CASSFYRQGANSPLHF. The CDR3 coding sequence is TGTGCCAGCAGCTTTTACCGACAGGGGGCGAATTCACCCCTCCACTTT. The complete variable domain, with remaining parts taken from reference TRBV5-5 and TRBJ1-6, reads DAGVTQSPTHLIKTRGQQVTLRCSPISGHKSVSWYQQVLGQGPQFIFQYYEKEERGRGNFPDRFSARQFPNYSSELNVNALLLGDSALYLCASSFYRQGANSPLHFGNGTRLTVT.

The chain joins TRBV3-1 (or the pseudogene TRBV3-2) to TRBJ2-1; maybe TRBD1 (5 bases). Trimming left V 1 base short and J 9 bases short, with 13 bases between. This CDR3 is built from 14 residues. Germline V gene lookup returns CDR1 LGHDT and CDR2 YNNKEL (reference sequence). The CDR3 bases are TGTGCCAGCAGCCAAGCCTACCCAGGGCGTGAGCAGTTCTTC. As protein: CASSQAYPGREQFF.

V usage is TRBV23-1 and J usage is TRBJ1-1; TRBD1 is a possible D gene (5 bases). TRBV23-1 is an ORF, and what it does is uncertain. CDR3 length equals 10 residues. CDR3 nucleotides: TGCGTGGGAGGGGACACTGAAGCTTTCTTT. Residues: CVGGDTEAFF.

V usage is TRBV10-1 and J usage is TRBJ2-7; TRBD1 is a possible D gene (5 bases). This CDR3 spans 11 amino acids. V lost 11 bases and J lost 3, with 11 bases in between. The germline CDR1 and CDR2 sequences are WNHNN and SYGVQD (reference sequence). The CDR3 DNA reads TGCGCCTCCAGGGTGGTCTACGAGCAGTACTTC. Residues: CASRVVYEQYF.

The chain links TRBV3-1 (or the pseudogene TRBV3-2) to TRBJ2-6; D call uncertain. Trimming pared 6 bases from V and 4 bases from J, leaving 13 bases between. CDR3 size: 15 residues. Per germline, CDR1 LGHDT and CDR2 YNNKEL (reference sequence). The CDR3 is CASRPRTAGANVLTF. The CDR3 nucleotides are TGTGCCAGCAGGCCGAGAACCGCCGGGGCCAACGTCCTGACTTTC.

V gene TRBV6-5 combines with J gene TRBJ1-4, with D perhaps TRBD1 (6 bases). V was pared by 10 bases and J by 13 bases, with 25 bases between. Germline loops: CDR1 MNHEY, CDR2 SVGAGI. The CDR3 runs 14 residues. CDR3 sequence (DNA): TGTGCCACCACATCCGGACAGATAAAACAGGGACTGTTTTTT. Translated, it gives CATTSGQIKQGLFF.

This sequence joins TRBV7-2 and TRBJ1-4, with a possible D match to TRBD1 (5 bases). The ends were cut back, 2 bases at V and 2 bases at J, with 9 bases in the middle. Germline lookup yields CDR1 SGHTA and CDR2 FQGNSA. CDR3 size: 15 residues. CDR3 bases: TGTGCCAGCAGCTTAATTGGGGGTACTAATGAAAAACTGTTTTTT. It codes for CASSLIGGTNEKLFF.

The J gene is TRBJ1-5, the V gene TRBV15; unclear D gene. The CDR3 loop spans 13 amino acids. Trimming removed 0 bases at V and 4 bases at J, with 4 bases between. Germline V CDR1 and CDR2: LNHNV, YYDKDF (reference sequence). DNA for the CDR3: TGTGCCACCAGCAGAGATGCTAATCAGCCCCAGCATTTT. This gives the protein CATSRDANQPQHF.

This clone was observed a single time. The CDR3 DNA follows: TGTGCCAGCAGAGAGGGGTCATCCTACGAGCAGTACTTC. It yields the protein CASREGSSYEQYF. The chain carries TRBV25-1 and TRBJ2-7, with D perhaps given as TRBD1 or TRBD2 (5 bases each). There are 13 residues in the CDR3. From germline, CDR1 is MGHDK and CDR2 SYGVNS. Trimming stripped 6 bases from V and 1 base from J, with 10 bases between.

CDR3 DNA sequence: TGTGCCAGTAGCACTTTACAGGGTGGTAATTCACCCCTCCACTTT. Translated: CASSTLQGGNSPLHF. The gene calls are TRBV19 and TRBJ1-6; the D gene is possibly TRBD1 (6 bases). The CDR3 loop spans 15 amino acids. The V end was cut by 6 bases, the J end by 6 bases, with 15 bases between. The germline V gene has CDR1 LNHDA and CDR2 SQIVND (reference sequence).

The rearrangement uses TRBV4-2 and TRBJ1-3, with no clear D. With 0 bases removed from V and 0 bases from J, the gap between germline ends came to 12 bases. CDR3 length: 17 residues. Germline CDR1 is LGHNA and CDR2 is YNFKEQ. CDR3 sequence: CASSQDRPESSGNTIYF. The CDR3 nucleotides read TGTGCCAGCAGCCAAGATAGGCCGGAGAGCTCTGGAAACACCATATATTTT.

The genes are TRBV11-3 and TRBJ2-7; unclear D gene. The germline V gene encodes CDR1 SGHNT and CDR2 YENEEA. V was cut by 0 bases and J by 0 bases, with 6 bases left in between. The CDR3 sequence is 14 residues long. The CDR3 DNA reads as TGTGCCAGCAGCTTAGACAGTAGCTCCTACGAGCAGTACTTC. As protein: CASSLDSSSYEQYF. The full variable domain, rest sourced from reference TRBV11-3 and TRBJ2-7, is EAGVVQSPRYKIIEKKQPVAFWCNPISGHNTLYWYLQNLGQGPELLIRYENEEAVDDSQLPKDRFSAERLKGVDSTLKIQPAELGDSAVYLCASSLDSSSYEQYFGPGTRLTVT.